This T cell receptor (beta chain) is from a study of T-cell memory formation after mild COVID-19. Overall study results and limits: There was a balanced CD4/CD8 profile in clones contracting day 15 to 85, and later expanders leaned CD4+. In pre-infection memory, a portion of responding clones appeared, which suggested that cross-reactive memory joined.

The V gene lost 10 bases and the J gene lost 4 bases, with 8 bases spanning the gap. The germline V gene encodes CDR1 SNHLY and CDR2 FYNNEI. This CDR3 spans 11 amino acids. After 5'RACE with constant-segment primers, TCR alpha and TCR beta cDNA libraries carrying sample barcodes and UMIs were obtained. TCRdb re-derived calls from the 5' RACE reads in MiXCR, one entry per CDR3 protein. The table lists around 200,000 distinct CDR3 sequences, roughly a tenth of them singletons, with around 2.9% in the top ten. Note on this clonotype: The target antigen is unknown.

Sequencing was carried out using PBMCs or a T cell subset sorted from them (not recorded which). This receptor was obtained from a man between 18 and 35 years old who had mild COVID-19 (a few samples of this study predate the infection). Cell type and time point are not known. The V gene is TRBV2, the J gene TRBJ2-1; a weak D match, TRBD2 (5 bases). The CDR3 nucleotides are TGTGCCACCACTAGTTACAATGAGCAGTTCTTC. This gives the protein CATTSYNEQFF.